This T cell receptor (beta chain) was identified in a study of blood T cells in healthy people across ages. Findings of the study overall: Changes seen in expanded clonotypes were possibly confounded by donor CMV status left unknown.

It was with a sample-barcoded 5' primer and a J-beta primer mix that a second PCR of about 7 to 12 cycles was run. TCRdb reanalysed the 5' RACE reads using MiXCR and keeps one entry per CDR3 protein. The profile shows more than 1,400,000 distinct CDR3 sequences, 40% to 50% of them singletons. Concerning this clonotype: Its target is not known.

Per sample, extraction of total RNA gave at least 6 micrograms in every case. Per germline, CDR1 SQVTM and CDR2 ANQGSEA. CDR3 length: 15 residues. With 7 bases removed from V and 4 bases from J, the gap between germline ends came to 22 bases. The sample consisted of blood. The genes are TRBV29-1 and TRBJ2-5, with D tentatively TRBD1 (5 bases). The TCR sequence derives from a woman aged 18-29 years in good health. CDR3 bases: TGCAGCGCAACCGACCCCAGGGTCCTGGGAGAGACCCAGTACTTC. It yields the protein CSATDPRVLGETQYF.